This TCR beta chain was recovered during a study of T cell responses to AZD1222 COVID-19 vaccine. As concerns this clone: What it recognizes is unknown.

Points from the study as a whole: Most donors were white British, females outnumbered males, and clonal diversity was possibly underestimated. Just a handful of AZD1222 recipients tested seropositive at baseline. The peak T cell response came first, and repertoires were sampled only after it.

Using immunoSEQ multiplex PCR, the repertoire was profiled, and TCRdb retains in-frame clones only, with some absent. The sample records more than 95,000 clones, roughly 87% being singletons. The CDR3 consists of 11 residues. Looked up from germline, CDR1 is DFQATT and CDR2 is SNEGSKA (reference sequence). Trimming shortened V by 1 base and J by 5 bases, and 4 bases separated the two germline ends. Sample: peripheral blood, taken on day 0 of MenACWY control vaccination. The chain employs TRBV20-1 and TRBJ2-3; D is uncertain. The TCR was taken from an adult in good health. The CDR3 region has the DNA TGCAGTGCTAGAGCTGGAGATACGCAGTATTTT. Translating it yields CSARAGDTQYF.